This note documents a single T cell receptor (beta chain) sequence. The data originate from a study of control samples from healthy donors and cancer patients. Assay: immunoSEQ multiplex PCR; the TCRdb copy retains only in-frame clones and omits some. The sample holds around 72,000 clones, roughly 84% seen once. Germline loops: CDR1 SGHRS, CDR2 YFSETQ. The CDR3 is made up of 19 amino acids. V shed 3 bases, J shed 1 base, and the junction held 16 bases outside the gene matches. The chain employs TRBV5-1 and TRBJ2-3; 8 bases are shared with TRBD2. This sequence originates from a man aged 45-60 years in good health. Sequencing was performed on blood. For the CDR3, the DNA is TGCGCCAGCAGCTCCCCTCCGGCGGGAGGCCTGAAGGGCACAGATACGCAGTATTTT. Encoded protein: CASSSPPAGGLKGTDTQYF. The whole variable domain, filled in from reference TRBV5-1 and TRBJ2-3, reads KAGVTQTPRYLIKTRGQQVTLSCSPISGHRSVSWYQQTPGQGLQFLFEYFSETQRNKGNFPGRFSGRQFSNSRSEMNVSTLELGDSALYLCASSSPPAGGLKGTDTQYFGPGTRLTVL.